This T cell receptor (beta chain) was recovered during a study of T cell responses to AZD1222 COVID-19 vaccine. In the case of this clone: Its antigen is not identified.

Points from the study as a whole: Possibly, clonal diversity was underestimated; donors were largely white British and included more females.

V was pared by 3 bases and J by 10 bases, with 18 bases between. There are 14 residues in the CDR3. CDR1 is KGHSH and CDR2 is LQKENI in the germline V gene. The repertoire was sequenced with immunoSEQ multiplex PCR; TCRdb's copy has only in-frame clones and lacks some. The table has roughly 120,000 clones, roughly 88% seen once. This chain connects TRBV18 to TRBJ1-1; possibly TRBD1 for D (6 bases). The source was peripheral blood, collected 28 days after the second AZD1222 dose. This receptor was identified in an adult who received the AZD1222 COVID-19 vaccine. The CDR3 DNA reads as TGTGCCAGCTCACCCAAATCAGGGGACTCGTTAGCTTTCTTT. Translated: CASSPKSGDSLAFF.